The present entry profiles one T cell receptor beta chain with its context. Its antigen is unknown. Germline V gives CDR1 DFQATT, CDR2 SNEGSKA (reference sequence). CDR3 size: 10 residues. V lost 7 bases and J 3 bases, leaving 6 bases between the germline ends. Each of the patients experienced relapse following autologous stem cell transplantation, and their brentuximab vedotin exposure differed. Best responses included complete response and partial response; otherwise, the best response was progressive disease. The table came from immunoSEQ multiplex PCR; TCRdb's copy has only in-frame clones and leaves some out. The table has about 94,000 clones, about 88% seen once. This specimen comes from a study of PD-1 blockade in classical Hodgkin lymphoma. Study-wide findings and caveats: CD4+ TCR diversity, unlike CD8+, climbed significantly by C4D1.

This clonotype was sampled from a human donor with classical Hodgkin lymphoma. This material consisted of peripheral blood mononuclear cells (PBMCs), taken before the second cycle of nivolumab. This sequence joins TRBV20-1 and TRBJ2-5; no firm D call. The CDR3 sequence is CSGGKETQYF. The CDR3 region has the DNA TGCAGTGGTGGGAAAGAGACCCAGTACTTC.